Listed below are T cell receptor beta chains from one sample, sequenced in a study of Ad26.COV2.S vaccination and SARS-CoV-2 variants. The method was immunoSEQ multiplex PCR; TCRdb's version includes in-frame clones alone and lacks a portion of them. The sample records roughly 510,000 clones, around nine tenths being singletons. The sequencing used peripheral blood, collected in a trial of Ad26.COV2.S vaccine versus placebo. The receptors stem from a person between 18 and 59 years old who received the Ad26.COV2.S COVID-19 vaccine or a placebo. Both conserved end residues are part of each CDR3. D genes are given only for firm matches. Size is omitted from some rows. Given values are once, few, many or a class for expanded clones.

12	-	-	TRBV19	TRBJ1-2	TGTGCCAGTTCATACAGTAACTATGGCTACACCTTC	CASSYSNYGYTF
14	-	-	TRBV5-1	TRBJ1-2	TGCGCCAGCAGCTTGGAGGACGGATTATATGGCTACACCTTC	CASSLEDGLYGYTF
11	-	-	TRBV6-2/TRBV6-3	TRBJ2-7	TGTGCCAGCAGTTCCGCTAGGGAGCAGTACTTC	CASSSAREQYF
13	-	TRBD1	TRBV5-6	TRBJ2-7	TGTGCCAGCAGCGGCGGGACAGGGACCGAGCAGTACTTC	CASSGGTGTEQYF
15	-	TRBD1	TRBV7-2	TRBJ2-1	TGTGCCAGCAGCCAGGGGCAGGGGGCTTTTTCCGAGCAGTTCTTC	CASSQGQGAFSEQFF
14	-	-	TRBV24-1	TRBJ2-5	TGTGCCACCAGTGAAGCCCGCCTGGAGGAGACCCAGTACTTC	CATSEARLEETQYF
15	-	-	TRBV28	TRBJ2-2	TGTGCCAGCAGCCCGAGACTAATAAACACCGGGGAGCTGTTTTTT	CASSPRLINTGELFF
14	-	-	TRBV7-2	TRBJ2-7	TGTGCCAGCAGCTTAGGAGGCCCCGGTTCCGAGCAGTACTTC	CASSLGGPGSEQYF
13	once	-	TRBV9	TRBJ1-2	TGTGCCAGCAGCCCCCGGGGGGGAGAGGGCTACACCTTC	CASSPRGGEGYTF
16	-	TRBD2	TRBV7-8	TRBJ2-1	TGTGCCAGCAGCCGAGGGGCCAGCGGGAGGTCCAATGAGCAGTTCTTC	CASSRGASGRSNEQFF
15	-	-	TRBV19	TRBJ2-1	TGTGCCAGTAGGGAGGAGGCTACCTCCTACAATGAGCAGTTCTTC	CASREEATSYNEQFF
17	-	TRBD1	TRBV5-6	TRBJ2-6	TGTGCCAGCAGCTTCCGACAGGGCTGGTTAGGGGCCAACGTCCTGACTTTC	CASSFRQGWLGANVLTF
14	-	TRBD1	TRBV19	TRBJ1-1	TGTGCCAGTAGTAGACAGGGGGTGGACACTGAAGCTTTCTTT	CASSRQGVDTEAFF
14	once	-	TRBV28	TRBJ1-5	TGTGCCAGCAGTCCACAGGGAGTCAATCAGCCCCAGCATTTT	CASSPQGVNQPQHF
17	-	TRBD1	TRBV5-1	TRBJ1-4	TGCGCCAGCAGCTTGGGTATCCAGGGGGCAACTAATGAAAAACTGTTTTTT	CASSLGIQGATNEKLFF
15	-	TRBD1	TRBV30	TRBJ1-1	TGTGCCTGGAGGATGCAGGGGGCAGAAAAAACTGAAGCTTTCTTT	CAWRMQGAEKTEAFF
15	-	TRBD1	TRBV28	TRBJ1-6	TGTGCCAGCAGTTTATCAGGGGGTCTGGACTCACCCCTCCACTTT	CASSLSGGLDSPLHF
19	-	TRBD1	TRBV3-1/TRBV3-2	TRBJ1-4	TGTGCCAGCAGCCTCCTGAACCCAGGGGGATTTCCAACTAATGAAAAACTGTTTTTT	CASSLLNPGGFPTNEKLFF
14	-	-	TRBV29-1	TRBJ1-2	TGCAGCGTTGGGCGGGACACTCGGAACTATGGCTACACCTTC	CSVGRDTRNYGYTF
14	-	-	TRBV19	TRBJ2-5	TGTGCCAGTAGTTCCCGACTGTTGCAAGAGACCCAGTACTTC	CASSSRLLQETQYF
16	-	TRBD2	TRBV28	TRBJ2-5	TGTGCCAGCAGTCCCCATGTAGCGGGAGGGAAAGAGACCCAGTACTTC	CASSPHVAGGKETQYF
13	-	-	TRBV2	TRBJ2-1	TGTGCCAGCAGTGAAGGTTGGCGCTCTGAGCAGTTCTTC	CASSEGWRSEQFF
15	-	-	TRBV6-6	TRBJ1-4	TGTGCCAGCAGGGGGGGGAGTGGGACGAATGAAAAACTGTTTTTT	CASRGGSGTNEKLFF
13	-	-	TRBV6-4	TRBJ2-1	TGTGCCAGCAGTCAGCAGGGTGGTAATGAGCAGTTCTTC	CASSQQGGNEQFF
12	few	-	TRBV24-1	TRBJ1-2	TGTGCCACCAGAGCCAGCCTCGGGGGCTACACCTTC	CATRASLGGYTF
17	-	TRBD2	TRBV10-3	TRBJ2-1	TGTGCCATCAGCGAAGACTTACTAGCGGAAAAATACAATGAGCAGTTCTTC	CAISEDLLAEKYNEQFF
16	-	-	TRBV5-4	TRBJ2-3	TGTGCCAGCAGCTTAAGACAGCTGATTAGCACAGATACGCAGTATTTT	CASSLRQLISTDTQYF
14	-	-	TRBV7-9	TRBJ2-5	TGTGCCAGCAGCGCTGTCCAGGGCGGAGAGACCCAGTACTTC	CASSAVQGGETQYF
14	-	-	TRBV7-2	TRBJ2-5	TGTGCCAGCAGCCCCCGGGGACCTCCGGGGACCCAGTACTTC	CASSPRGPPGTQYF
15	-	-	TRBV28	TRBJ2-7	TGTGCCAGCAGTCCTCACCTAGCTCGGAGCTACGAGCAGTACTTC	CASSPHLARSYEQYF
13	once	-	TRBV6-1	TRBJ1-5	TGTGCCAGCAGTGAACCGAGGGAGAGGCCCCAGCATTTT	CASSEPRERPQHF
17	-	-	TRBV24-1	TRBJ2-3	TGTGCCACCAGTGATTTGCAGAGGGCCAAAATAGGAGATACGCAGTATTTT	CATSDLQRAKIGDTQYF
13	-	-	TRBV12-3/TRBV12-4	TRBJ1-1	TGTGCCAGCAGTCCCCCCCACGTCGCTGAAGCTTTCTTT	CASSPPHVAEAFF
15	-	TRBD2	TRBV7-9	TRBJ2-2	TGTGCCAGCAGCTTCGGCCTAGCGGGAGCCGGGGAGCTGTTTTTT	CASSFGLAGAGELFF
14	-	TRBD2	TRBV24-1	TRBJ2-7	TGTGCCACCAGTGATTCTATAGGGACTAGAGAGCAGTACTTC	CATSDSIGTREQYF
16	-	TRBD2	TRBV7-2	TRBJ2-5	TGTGCCAGCAGCTTAGGCTGGGGGGGAGGGCAAGAGACCCAGTACTTC	CASSLGWGGGQETQYF
13	-	TRBD2	TRBV19	TRBJ2-5	TGTGCCAGTAGTACCTTAGCGGGAGAGACCCAGTACTTC	CASSTLAGETQYF
14	-	-	TRBV4-1	TRBJ2-7	TGCGCCAGCAGCCAAGAAGGGGACGGGGACGAGCAGTACTTC	CASSQEGDGDEQYF
17	-	-	TRBV19	TRBJ2-5	TGTGCCAGTAGCCAGAGACGCGGAGACGTCTCGCAAGAGACCCAGTACTTC	CASSQRRGDVSQETQYF
14	-	-	TRBV18	TRBJ1-2	TGTGCCAGCTCACCACGACAGGCTAACTATGGCTACACCTTC	CASSPRQANYGYTF
14	-	-	TRBV9	TRBJ1-6	TGTGCCAGCAGCGTTGAACAGCGGAATTCACCCCTCCACTTT	CASSVEQRNSPLHF
13	-	-	TRBV6-5	TRBJ2-1	TGTGCCAGCAGAACACAAGTGGGCAATGAGCAGTTCTTC	CASRTQVGNEQFF
16	many	TRBD2	TRBV7-8	TRBJ2-1	TGTGCCAGCAACGGACTAGCGGGAGCGGGCTACAATGAGCAGTTCTTC	CASNGLAGAGYNEQFF
15	-	-	TRBV18	TRBJ2-1	TGTGCCAGCTCACCACTAGGGGGGTCCTACAATGAGCAGTTCTTC	CASSPLGGSYNEQFF
15	-	TRBD1	TRBV5-6	TRBJ2-7	TGTGCCAGCAGGGAGCGTGGACAGGGACGGAACGAGCAGTACTTC	CASRERGQGRNEQYF
14	few	-	TRBV7-2	TRBJ2-7	TGTGCCAGCAGCTTATCCGGGAAGGTTATCGAGCAGTACTTC	CASSLSGKVIEQYF
17	-	-	TRBV7-9	TRBJ2-2	TGTGCCAGCAGCTTTTCGGCATCGGGAGCTGGAACCAAAGGGCTGTTTTTT	CASSFSASGAGTKGLFF
13	-	-	TRBV2	TRBJ1-5	TGTGCCAGCAACGGACGGGGAAATCAGCCCCAGCATTTT	CASNGRGNQPQHF
17	once	-	TRBV4-2	TRBJ2-5	TGTGCCAGCAGCCAAGATCGAGGTGGGGTGGTGCGGGAGACCCAGTACTTC	CASSQDRGGVVRETQYF
13	-	-	TRBV30	TRBJ2-5	TGTGCCTGGAGTACAGGAGACCAAGAGACCCAGTACTTC	CAWSTGDQETQYF
13	-	-	TRBV30	TRBJ1-5	TGTGCCTGGAGTGATACAGGGAACCAGCCCCAGCATTTT	CAWSDTGNQPQHF
14	-	-	TRBV7-3	TRBJ2-2	TGTGCCAGCAGACGGGGCGATAACACCGGGGAGCTGTTTTTT	CASRRGDNTGELFF
17	once	-	TRBV27	TRBJ2-4	TGTGCCAGCAGTTTAGGGTTGGGGGGCTCCTCAGGAAACATTCAGTACTTC	CASSLGLGGSSGNIQYF
14	-	TRBD1	TRBV19	TRBJ2-7	TGTGCCAGTACCCTTGGACAGGGAAGCCACGAGCAGTACTTC	CASTLGQGSHEQYF